Presented here are 31 T cell receptor beta chains from one specimen sequenced in a study of T cells after posttransplantation cyclophosphamide. Only in-frame clones appear in the TCRdb table, and some are missing; sequencing was by immunoSEQ multiplex PCR. The profile covers about 52,000 clones, with about 86% appearing a single time and about 2.7% taken by the ten largest. What was sequenced was PBMCs. These receptors all stem from a man aged 30-40 years with a blood cancer, CMV-positive, and with a related stem cell donor.

The chain uses TRBV27 and TRBJ1-1, with D tentatively TRBD1 (6 bases). From germline, CDR1 is MNHEY and CDR2 SMNVEV (reference sequence). The CDR3 covers 16 residues. V was shortened by 0 bases and J by 8 bases, with 19 bases between the two germline ends. The CDR3 is CASSLSGGPWEGEAFF. The CDR3 nucleotides read TGTGCCAGCAGTTTATCCGGGGGGCCGTGGGAAGGGGAAGCTTTCTTT.

J is TRBJ1-1 and V is TRBV5-5, with a tentative D call TRBD1 (6 bases). This CDR3 has 15 amino acids. With 0 bases removed from V and 2 bases from J, the gap between germline ends came to 11 bases. The germline CDR1 and CDR2 sequences are SGHKS and YYEKEE (reference sequence). The CDR3 bases are TGTGCCAGCAGCTTGGTGGCAGGGGTAAACACTGAAGCTTTCTTT. It encodes CASSLVAGVNTEAFF.

The rearrangement joins TRBV27 to TRBJ2-7, with D possibly being TRBD2 (5 bases). In germline, CDR1 is MNHEY, CDR2 SMNVEV (reference sequence). V was cut by 7 bases and J by 2 bases, with 15 bases left in between. The CDR3 sequence is 14 residues long. This CDR3 is CASIPTGSPYEQYF. The CDR3 bases are TGTGCCAGCATCCCGACGGGGAGCCCCTACGAGCAGTACTTC.

The chain has TRBV7-2 and TRBJ2-1, with D perhaps TRBD2 (6 bases). This CDR3 is built from 15 residues. In germline, CDR1 is SGHTA, CDR2 FQGNSA. The V and J ends lost 4 bases and 10 bases respectively, with 20 bases between them. CDR3 loop: CASSSQILGSGEQFF. The DNA of the CDR3 is TGTGCCAGCAGCTCACAAATTCTGGGGAGCGGGGAGCAGTTCTTC.

This clone has more than one count but fewer than ten. The sample carries other DNA sequences with the same CDR3. J is TRBJ2-1 and V is TRBV6-1; D is perhaps TRBD1 (6 bases). V was clipped by 0 bases and J by 7 bases, with 13 bases between them. Germline assignment: CDR1 MNHNS and CDR2 SASEGT. The CDR3 length is 15 residues. CDR3 loop: CASSEALGGRNEQFF. DNA for the CDR3: TGTGCCAGCAGTGAAGCACTAGGGGGAAGGAATGAGCAGTTCTTC.

This clone was seen a single time. V and J are TRBV28 and TRBJ2-7, with 10 bases aligning to TRBD1. CDR1 and CDR2 (germline): MDHEN, SYDVKM. The CDR3 is 15 residues long. The trim removed 5 bases at V and 7 bases at J, leaving 11 bases unmatched. The CDR3 region is CASSAGGQGREEQYF. CDR3 bases: TGTGCCAGCAGTGCCGGGGGACAGGGGCGCGAAGAGCAGTACTTC.

The chain combines TRBV19 with TRBJ1-1, with 7 bases matching TRBD1. The V gene end was trimmed by 5 bases and the J gene end by 0 bases; junction bases not matched to a gene: 3. The germline V gene has CDR1 LNHDA and CDR2 SQIVND (reference sequence). This CDR3 is built from 14 residues. CDR3 DNA sequence: TGTGCCAGTAGTGCAGGGGGATTGAACACTGAAGCTTTCTTT. Translated, it gives CASSAGGLNTEAFF. Filled out from reference TRBV19 and TRBJ1-1, the complete variable domain reads DGGITQSPKYLFRKEGQNVTLSCEQNLNHDAMYWYRQDPGQGLRLIYYSQIVNDFQKGDIAEGYSVSREKKESFPLTVTSAQKNPTAFYLCASSAGGLNTEAFFGQGTRLTVV.

This clone turned up a few times. The chain links TRBV19 to TRBJ2-7; TRBD2 matches at 13 bases. This CDR3 region has 15 residues. Trimming took 3 bases from V and 7 from J; bases not matched to a gene: 6. Germline CDR1 reads LNHDA; CDR2 reads SQIVND (reference sequence). Here the CDR3 reads CASSIRTSGSGEQYF. The CDR3 coding sequence is TGTGCCAGTAGTATTCGGACTAGCGGGAGTGGTGAGCAGTACTTC.

CDR3 sequence: CASSKGTGVAFF. CDR3 nucleotide sequence: TGTGCCAGCAGCAAAGGGACAGGTGTAGCTTTCTTT. This chain joins TRBV11-1 and TRBJ1-1; 8 positions agree with TRBD1. The CDR3 loop spans 12 amino acids. Losses at the gene ends were 5 bases for V and 10 bases for J; bases not matched to a gene: 6. Germline CDR1 and CDR2: SGHAT and FQDESV (reference sequence).

V and J are TRBV9 and TRBJ2-1, with D uncertain. Germline CDR1 reads SGDLS; CDR2 reads YYNGEE. The ends were cut back, 4 bases at V and 6 bases at J, with 17 bases in the middle. The CDR3 spans 15 residues. DNA for the CDR3: TGTGCCAGCAGCTATCAATCCCACAGAGTCAATGAGCAGTTCTTC. This encodes CASSYQSHRVNEQFF.

V and J are TRBV6-5 and TRBJ2-7; 8 positions match TRBD1. The CDR3 has 15 amino acids. Losses at the gene ends were 6 bases for V and 7 bases for J; bases not matched to a gene: 14. Germline-derived CDR1 and CDR2 are MNHEY and SVGAGI. CDR3: CASRHRGVRNWEQYF. For the CDR3, the DNA is TGTGCCAGCAGACACAGGGGGGTCCGCAACTGGGAGCAGTACTTC.

The V call is TRBV2, the J call TRBJ1-5, with D maybe TRBD1 (5 bases). The CDR3 length is 15 residues. Germline assignment: CDR1 SNHLY and CDR2 FYNNEI. The V end lost 1 base, the J end lost 3 bases, and 10 bases lay between the germline ends. CDR3 in amino acids: CASSEVNRPNQPQHF. Here the CDR3 DNA reads TGTGCCAGCAGTGAAGTAAACAGGCCCAATCAGCCCCAGCATTTT.

This chain uses TRBV7-2 with TRBJ1-2; no definite D call. There are 13 residues in the CDR3. With 1 base removed from V and 2 bases from J, the gap between germline ends came to 5 bases. Germline V gene lookup returns CDR1 SGHTA and CDR2 FQGNSA. The CDR3 DNA follows: TGTGCCAGCAGCTTAGGGAGGAACTATGGCTACACCTTC. This translates into CASSLGRNYGYTF.

The chain employs TRBV25-1 and TRBJ1-4; D call uncertain. Germline CDR1 reads MGHDK; CDR2 reads SYGVNS. V was pared by 3 bases and J by 7 bases, with 6 bases between. The CDR3 spans 12 residues. This chain's CDR3 is CASSEAREKLFF. In nucleotides, the CDR3 is TGTGCCAGCAGTGAGGCCCGTGAAAAACTGTTTTTT.

V gene TRBV21-1 combines with J gene TRBJ2-1; the table's D call, TRBD1, has no DNA check behind it. TRBV21-1 is a known pseudogene. CDR3 length: 15 residues. The DNA of the CDR3 is TGTGCCAGCAGCAAACAAGGGACAGTTAACAATGAGCAGTTCTTC. Translated: CASSKQGTVNNEQFF.

The V and J genes are TRBV28 and TRBJ2-1, with a possible D match to TRBD1 (5 bases). CDR1 MDHEN and CDR2 SYDVKM come from the germline V gene. The CDR3 length is 15 residues. V was cut by 1 base and J by 5 bases, with 12 bases left in between. The CDR3 nucleotides read TGTGCCAGCAGTTTATCAGGGAAGTATGACAATGAGCAGTTCTTC. It specifies CASSLSGKYDNEQFF.

The chain couples TRBV4-1 to TRBJ2-3; D remains unclear. Germline values: CDR1 MGHRA, CDR2 YSYEKL. This CDR3 spans 17 amino acids. V was trimmed by 1 base and J by 0 bases, leaving 14 bases between them. The CDR3 loop reads CASSQGGTPLSTDTQYF. The CDR3 region has the DNA TGCGCCAGCAGCCAAGGAGGAACTCCTCTTAGCACAGATACGCAGTATTTT.

The rearrangement links TRBV11-2 to TRBJ2-7, with TRBD2 as a possible D gene (6 bases). Germline V CDR1 and CDR2: SGHAT, FQNNGV. V lost 4 bases to trimming and J lost 5 bases, with 18 bases between them. The CDR3 consists of 15 residues. The CDR3 loop reads CASSSSTSNIHEQYF. CDR3 bases: TGTGCCAGCAGCTCTTCGACTAGTAATATCCACGAGCAGTACTTC.

In its sample, this clone is medium-sized (0.01 to 0.1%). This chain links TRBV6-1 with TRBJ1-2, with D uncertain. V dropped 0 bases and J dropped 5 bases, with 16 bases sitting between them. Germline values: CDR1 MNHNS, CDR2 SASEGT. CDR3 length: 16 residues. The CDR3 DNA reads TGTGCCAGCAGTGAAGCAGTTGAGGGCTCAGGTTATGGCTACACCTTC. Its protein product is CASSEAVEGSGYGYTF.

V and J are TRBV27 and TRBJ2-7; D perhaps matches TRBD2 (5 bases). This CDR3 region has 15 residues. The germline V and J ends were trimmed by 5 bases and 4 bases, with 18 bases remaining between them. Germline V lookup: CDR1 MNHEY, CDR2 SMNVEV (reference sequence). CDR3 sequence (DNA): TGTGCCAGCAGTCTAGGGAGTCCGCTTTCTTACGAGCAGTACTTC. It yields the protein CASSLGSPLSYEQYF.

V and J are TRBV27 and TRBJ2-7; no clear D gene. V was trimmed by 5 bases and J by 1 base, leaving 9 bases between them. This CDR3 is built from 13 residues. Germline V gene sequence: CDR1 MNHEY, CDR2 SMNVEV (reference sequence). CDR3 nucleotides: TGTGCCAGCAGTAATCAGGAATCCTACGAGCAGTACTTC. It yields the protein CASSNQESYEQYF.

This chain connects TRBV7-2 to TRBJ1-1; D might be TRBD1 (6 bases). CDR3 length equals 13 residues. CDR1 and CDR2 from the germline V gene are SGHTA and FQGNSA. With 5 bases removed from V and 4 bases from J, the gap between germline ends came to 11 bases. This chain's CDR3 is CASSRNRATEAFF. The CDR3 DNA sequence: TGTGCCAGCAGCCGAAACAGGGCCACTGAAGCTTTCTTT.

This clone was recorded only once. The CDR3, as DNA: TGTGCCAGCAGTCCTCTAAGTAGCGGGAGGTACAATGAGCAGTTCTTC. Amino acids: CASSPLSSGRYNEQFF. This chain uses TRBV27 with TRBJ2-1; 10 bases match TRBD2. CDR3 length: 16 amino acids. Unmatched junction bases numbered 8, after V lost 5 bases and J lost 4 bases. Germline-derived CDR1 and CDR2 are MNHEY and SMNVEV (reference sequence).

This rearrangement joins TRBV30 to TRBJ1-2; a possible D gene is TRBD1 (5 bases). V lost 1 base, J lost 0 bases, and 6 bases lay in between. Germline loops: CDR1 GTSNPN, CDR2 SVGIG (reference sequence). The CDR3 is 13 residues long. The CDR3 nucleotides read TGTGCCTGGAGTGAACAGGCTAACTATGGCTACACCTTC. This sequence encodes CAWSEQANYGYTF. Looking up the rest from reference TRBV30 and TRBJ1-2 gives the full variable domain: SQTIHQWPATLVQPVGSPLSLECTVEGTSNPNLYWYRQAAGRGLQLLFYSVGIGQISSEVPQNLSASRPQDRQFILSSKKLLLSDSGFYLCAWSEQANYGYTFGSGTRLTVV.

The chain links TRBV28 to TRBJ2-7, with unresolved D. This CDR3 region has 16 residues. Trimming stripped 6 bases from V and 2 bases from J, with 20 bases between. Germline V gives CDR1 MDHEN, CDR2 SYDVKM. The CDR3 is CASSHPGADSAYEQYF. The CDR3 DNA follows: TGTGCCAGCAGCCACCCCGGTGCAGACTCGGCCTACGAGCAGTACTTC.

This chain uses TRBV10-3 with TRBJ2-1; TRBD2 agrees at 7 bases. Per the germline V gene, CDR1 is ENHRY and CDR2 is SYGVKD. The CDR3 spans 14 residues. V gave up 6 bases and J gave up 3 bases; unmatched junction bases: 5. CDR3 in amino acids: CAIRASGGYNEQFF. The CDR3 coding sequence is TGTGCCATCAGAGCTAGCGGCGGCTACAATGAGCAGTTCTTC.

This rearrangement joins TRBV27 to TRBJ1-1; D is possibly TRBD1 (5 bases). Trimming stripped 4 bases from V and 2 bases from J, with 14 bases between. Germline V lookup: CDR1 MNHEY, CDR2 SMNVEV (reference sequence). The CDR3 totals 15 residues. The CDR3 coding sequence is TGTGCCAGCAGTTGGGGGACGGGGGGAAACACTGAAGCTTTCTTT. Protein sequence: CASSWGTGGNTEAFF.

This chain connects TRBV4-2 to TRBJ1-1; 9 bases match TRBD1. This CDR3 region has 16 residues. The germline CDR1 and CDR2 sequences are LGHNA and YNFKEQ. The V gene end was trimmed by 5 bases and the J gene end by 5 bases; junction bases not matched to a gene: 12. CDR3 sequence: CASSTQGDRAETEAFF. The CDR3 bases are TGTGCCAGCAGCACGCAGGGGGACAGGGCAGAAACTGAAGCTTTCTTT.

V is TRBV19 and J is TRBJ2-3; 7 nucleotides align to TRBD2. CDR1 LNHDA and CDR2 SQIVND come from the germline V gene (reference sequence). Unmatched junction bases numbered 16, after V lost 4 bases and J lost 3 bases. This CDR3 has 18 residues. CDR3 protein: CASSTPPLRETRTDTQYF. For the CDR3, the DNA is TGTGCCAGTAGTACCCCCCCCTTGCGGGAGACTAGGACAGATACGCAGTATTTT. Using reference TRBV19 and TRBJ2-3 for the parts outside the CDR3, the full variable domain is DGGITQSPKYLFRKEGQNVTLSCEQNLNHDAMYWYRQDPGQGLRLIYYSQIVNDFQKGDIAEGYSVSREKKESFPLTVTSAQKNPTAFYLCASSTPPLRETRTDTQYFGPGTRLTVL.

This clone was observed a handful of times. This chain uses TRBV19 with TRBJ2-7, with 12 nucleotides matching TRBD2. The V gene end was trimmed by 8 bases and the J gene end by 4 bases; junction bases not matched to a gene: 9. This CDR3 comprises 15 residues. CDR1 and CDR2 (germline): LNHDA, SQIVND (reference sequence). CDR3 protein: CASSFGLAGSYEQYF. DNA for the CDR3: TGTGCCAGTTCGTTCGGACTAGCGGGGTCTTACGAGCAGTACTTC.

The rearrangement links TRBV11-3 to TRBJ2-5, with 8 nucleotides matching TRBD1. CDR3 length: 14 amino acids. The J segment lost 5 bases and the V segment lost 1 base, leaving 3 bases of the junction unmatched. Germline CDR1 is SGHNT and CDR2 is YENEEA. In DNA form, the CDR3 reads TGTGCCAGCAGCTTAGTGACAGGGGACGAGACCCAGTACTTC. Translation: CASSLVTGDETQYF.